These 8 T cell receptor beta chains were all obtained from the same sample, sequenced in a study of Graves' ophthalmopathy and Graves' hyperthyroidism. Amplification targeted the TCR beta CDR3 regions, with RNA transcripts as the source material. First-round RT-PCR relied on HTBI primers, and a second-round multiplex PCR came next. TCRdb passed the multiplex PCR reads through MiXCR, listing each CDR3 protein once. In the table there are over 500,000 distinct CDR3 sequences, 22% of which are singletons. Sample: peripheral blood. These receptors were collected from a woman under 30 with stable Graves' hyperthyroidism. Some clones in this sample may be carry-over from other donors' samples.

In this sample, this clonotype turned up many times. DNA for the CDR3: TGCGCCAGCGGCTCAGGGGGCTTAACTGAAGCTTTCTTT. Residues: CASGSGGLTEAFF. This sequence joins TRBV5-1 and TRBJ1-1, with TRBD1 identical over 8 bases. Germline CDR1 and CDR2: SGHRS and YFSETQ. The CDR3 runs to 13 residues. J was trimmed by 5 bases and V by 7 bases; bases with no gene match: 7.

There are many counts of this clonotype. The chain links TRBV6-1 to TRBJ2-5, with 15 positions matching TRBD2. The CDR3 contains 18 residues. Germline V CDR1 and CDR2: MNHNS, SASEGT. V was clipped by 6 bases and J by 2 bases; unmatched bases: 10. The CDR3 is CASSSPGLAGGIQETQYF. CDR3 sequence (DNA): TGTGCCAGCAGCTCGCCGGGACTAGCGGGGGGCATTCAAGAGACCCAGTACTTC.

In this sample, this clonotype turned up many times. This sequence joins TRBV24-1 and TRBJ2-7, with TRBD1 matching over 10 bases. Losses at the gene ends were 2 bases for V and 9 bases for J; bases not matched to a gene: 6. Germline CDR1 reads KGHDR; CDR2 reads SFDVKD. The CDR3 loop spans 14 amino acids. The CDR3 nucleotides read TGTGCCACCAGTGATTACGGGACAGGGGTTGGGCAGTACTTC. Translated, it gives CATSDYGTGVGQYF.

This clonotype has ten or more counts. The CDR3 coding sequence is TGTGCCAGCAGTGAATTGAGTCAGCCCCAGCATTTT. Translated: CASSELSQPQHF. The chain is built from TRBV6-1 and TRBJ1-5; D is unresolved. V was shortened by 2 bases and J by 6 bases, with 5 bases between the two germline ends. The germline CDR1 and CDR2 sequences are MNHNS and SASEGT. This CDR3 comprises 12 residues.

This clonotype was picked up many times. This may be a read error: a much more frequent sequence differs by one nucleotide. This rearrangement joins TRBV11-2 to TRBJ1-6; D might be TRBD1 (6 bases). The CDR3 is 15 amino acids. CDR1 is SGHAT, CDR2 FQNNGV, per germline. The DNA of the CDR3 is TGTGCCAGCAGCTTAGAGGCAGGGGCAAATTCACACCTCCACTTT. It translates to CASSLEAGANSHLHF. Drawing the rest from reference TRBV11-2 and TRBJ1-6, the complete variable domain is EAGVAQSPRYKIIEKRQSVAFWCNPISGHATLYWYQQILGQGPKLLIQFQNNGVVDDSQLPKDRFSAERLKGVDSTLKIQPAKLEDSAVYLCASSLEAGANSHLHFGNGTRLTVT.

This clonotype appeared many times. This chain links TRBV19 with TRBJ2-7; 7 positions agree with TRBD1. Germline CDR1 and CDR2: LNHDA and SQIVND (reference sequence). This CDR3 has 15 amino acids. Trimming cost V 6 bases and J 3 bases; bases outside gene matches: 11. This CDR3 reads CASSWGTAFNYEQYF. For the CDR3, the DNA is TGTGCCAGTAGCTGGGGGACAGCGTTTAACTACGAGCAGTACTTC.

CDR3 protein: CASNSLAGVNTGELFF. In nucleotides, the CDR3 is TGTGCCAGCAATTCTCTAGCGGGAGTAAACACCGGGGAGCTGTTTTTT. This rearrangement joins TRBV6-5 to TRBJ2-2; 10 bases fit TRBD2. J lost 2 bases, V lost 7 bases, and 7 bases had no gene match. CDR1 MNHEY and CDR2 SVGAGI come from the germline V gene. The CDR3 is 16 residues long.

There are many counts of this clonotype. The gene calls are TRBV6-5 and TRBJ1-2; 8 positions match TRBD1. Trimming removed 2 bases from V and 6 bases from J; junction bases left unmatched: 11. The CDR3 is 16 amino acids. Germline CDR1 MNHEY, CDR2 SVGAGI. CDR3 in DNA: TGTGCCAGCAGTTACGCGGTCAGGGGGCAGATGGATGGCTACACCTTC. Encoded protein: CASSYAVRGQMDGYTF.